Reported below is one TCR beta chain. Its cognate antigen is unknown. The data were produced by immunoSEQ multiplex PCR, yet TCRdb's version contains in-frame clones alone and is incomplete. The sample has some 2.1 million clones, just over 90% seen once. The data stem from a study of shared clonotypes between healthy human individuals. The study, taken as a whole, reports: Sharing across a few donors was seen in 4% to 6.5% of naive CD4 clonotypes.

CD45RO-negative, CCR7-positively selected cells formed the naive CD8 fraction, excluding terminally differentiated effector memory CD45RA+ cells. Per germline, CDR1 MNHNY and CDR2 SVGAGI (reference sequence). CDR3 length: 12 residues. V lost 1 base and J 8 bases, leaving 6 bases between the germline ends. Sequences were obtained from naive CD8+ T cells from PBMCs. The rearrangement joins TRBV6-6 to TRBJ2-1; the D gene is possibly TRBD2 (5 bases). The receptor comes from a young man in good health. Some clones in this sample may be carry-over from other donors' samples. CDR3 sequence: CASSYLRDEQFF. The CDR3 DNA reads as TGTGCCAGCAGTTACTTGAGGGATGAGCAGTTCTTC.